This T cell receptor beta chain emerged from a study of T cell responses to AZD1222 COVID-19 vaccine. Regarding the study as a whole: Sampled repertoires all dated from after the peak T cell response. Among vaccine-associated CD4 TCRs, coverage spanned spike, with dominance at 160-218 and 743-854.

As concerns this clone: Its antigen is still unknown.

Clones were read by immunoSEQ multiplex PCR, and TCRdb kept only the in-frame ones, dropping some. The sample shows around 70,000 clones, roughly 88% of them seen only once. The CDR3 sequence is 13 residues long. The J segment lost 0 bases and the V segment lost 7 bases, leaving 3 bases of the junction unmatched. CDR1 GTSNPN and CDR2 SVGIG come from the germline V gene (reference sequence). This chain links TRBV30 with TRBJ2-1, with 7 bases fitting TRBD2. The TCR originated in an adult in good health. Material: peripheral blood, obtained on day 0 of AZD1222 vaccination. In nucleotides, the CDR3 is TGTGCCTCGGGGAGGGCCTCCTACAATGAGCAGTTCTTC. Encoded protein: CASGRASYNEQFF.